The rows below give T cell receptor beta chains drawn from one sample of a study of molecular identifiers for immune sequencing clone quantification. TCRdb re-called the PCR reads through MiXCR, storing one row per CDR3 protein. Of some 580,000 distinct CDR3 sequences listed, over 25% are singletons. Specimen: naive CD8+ T cells from blood, with Jurkat cell RNA spiked in. The receptors originated from a human donor in good health. Some libraries in this study had Jurkat cell RNA spiked in. CDR3s include the opening cysteine and the closing phenylalanine or tryptophan. D genes are given only for firm matches. Clone size is given for some rows only: seen once, a few or many times, or a class if the clone is expanded.

J,D,V,size,DNA,CDR3
TRBJ2-1,TRBD1,TRBV7-2,many,TGTGCCAGCAGCTTAGACTACAGGGGGCTGTACAATGAGCAGTTCTTC,CASSLDYRGLYNEQFF
TRBJ2-7,-,TRBV7-9,many,TGTGCCAGCAGCGAGGACACCTACGAGCAGTACTTC,CASSEDTYEQYF
TRBJ2-3,TRBD1,TRBV7-9,many,TGTGCCAGCAGCTCCAATTATGGGGACAGGGCTACAGATACGCAGTATTTT,CASSSNYGDRATDTQYF
TRBJ1-2,TRBD1,TRBV5-3,-,TGTACCAGCAGCTTGGTACAGGGGGCGTATATCTATGGCTACACCTTC,CTSSLVQGAYIYGYTF
TRBJ2-5,-,TRBV12-5,-,TGTGCTAGTGTGACGGTGGAGACCCAGTACTTC,CASVTVETQYF
TRBJ1-4,TRBD1,TRBV7-9,many,TGTGCCAGCAGCCCGAGGGACAGGGCCACTAATGAAAAACTGTTTTTT,CASSPRDRATNEKLFF
TRBJ2-3,-,TRBV27,-,TGTGCCAGCAGTGGGGGTATTGATACGCAGTATTTT,CASSGGIDTQYF
TRBJ2-7,-,TRBV6-2/TRBV6-3,-,TGTGCCAGCAGTTACTCTTTGGGGATTGGGCGCGAGCAGTACTTC,CASSYSLGIGREQYF
TRBJ2-5,-,TRBV6-2/TRBV6-3,-,TGTGCCAGCAGTTACTCGAGGGTTGTGGCGGAACAAGAGACCCAGTACTTC,CASSYSRVVAEQETQYF
TRBJ2-1,-,TRBV5-1,-,TGCGCCAGCAGCTTAATTTGGGACGGTGAGCAGTTCTTC,CASSLIWDGEQFF
TRBJ2-3,-,TRBV29-1,many,TGCAGCGTTGTGGGGTCTAGGGCCCAATTAGATACGCAGTATTTT,CSVVGSRAQLDTQYF
TRBJ2-1,-,TRBV7-9,many,TGTGCCAGCAGCTTAGAGAGGAATGAGCAGTTCTTC,CASSLERNEQFF
TRBJ2-5,TRBD2,TRBV29-1,many,TGCAGCGTTGATTTAGCGGGAGGGCCCGAGACCCAGTACTTC,CSVDLAGGPETQYF
TRBJ2-3,-,TRBV7-9,-,TGTGCCAGCAGCTTACTGACGCGGGTCACAGATACGCAGTATTTT,CASSLLTRVTDTQYF
TRBJ2-1,TRBD2,TRBV7-9,once,TGTGCCAGCAGCTCTACCTTTAGCGGGAACCAATACAATGGGCAGTTCTTC,CASSSTFSGNQYNGQFF
TRBJ2-7,-,TRBV13,-,TGTGCCAGCAGCTTAGGGGGGGTTGGGTTGTACGAGCAGTACTTC,CASSLGGVGLYEQYF
TRBJ1-5,-,TRBV12-3/TRBV12-4,once,TGTGCCAGCAGTCCCCATCCGGGGAATCAGCCCCAGCGTTTT,CASSPHPGNQPQRF